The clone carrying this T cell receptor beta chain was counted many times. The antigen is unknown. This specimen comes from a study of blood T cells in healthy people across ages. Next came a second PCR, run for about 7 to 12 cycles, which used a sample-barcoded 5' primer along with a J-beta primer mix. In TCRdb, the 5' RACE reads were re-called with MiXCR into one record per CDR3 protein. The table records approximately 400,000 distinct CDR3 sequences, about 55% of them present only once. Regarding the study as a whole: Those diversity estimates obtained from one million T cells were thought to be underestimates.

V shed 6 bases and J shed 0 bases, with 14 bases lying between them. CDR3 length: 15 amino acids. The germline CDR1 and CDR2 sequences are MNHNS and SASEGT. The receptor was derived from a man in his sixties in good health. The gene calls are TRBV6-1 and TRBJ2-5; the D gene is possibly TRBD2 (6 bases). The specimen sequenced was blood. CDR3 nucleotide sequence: TGTGCCAGCAGGCGCCATCTAGCGAACCAAGAGACCCAGTACTTC. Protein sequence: CASRRHLANQETQYF.